A selection of T cell receptor beta chains follows, all from one sample in a study of post-analysis software for immune sequencing data. TCRdb recomputed calls from the PCR reads with MiXCR, one row per CDR3 protein. This sample carries hundreds of thousands of distinct CDR3 sequences, approximately 60% of them seen once, and the ten largest clones take around 11%. Material: blood. Receptors were obtained from a girl aged 2 to 9 with multiple sclerosis. CDR3s include the opening cysteine and the closing phenylalanine or tryptophan. Each record gives: V gene, clone size, D gene, J gene, CDR3 protein, CDR3 DNA. The D gene is left open where the match is weak. Expanded clones are given a class, and other clones once, few, many or no size at all.

TRBV9	few	TRBD2	TRBJ2-3	CASSVETSGRSSNTQYF	TGTGCCAGCAGCGTAGAGACTAGCGGGCGTAGCAGCAATACGCAGTATTTT
TRBV29-1	.	.	TRBJ2-6	CSAPLGGYGANVLTF	TGCAGCGCCCCCCTAGGAGGGTACGGGGCCAACGTCCTGACTTTC
TRBV7-8	.	TRBD1	TRBJ2-1	CASSFNRGQNEQFF	TGTGCCAGCAGCTTCAACAGGGGGCAAAATGAGCAGTTCTTC
TRBV20-1	.	.	TRBJ2-5	CSARDAWREETQYF	TGCAGTGCTAGAGATGCATGGCGGGAAGAGACCCAGTACTTC
TRBV29-1	few	.	TRBJ1-2	CSVVFWEDLYGYTF	TGTAGCGTTGTGTTTTGGGAGGACCTCTATGGCTACACCTTC
TRBV19	.	.	TRBJ2-6	CASGPGSSGANVLTF	TGTGCCAGTGGCCCGGGGAGCTCTGGGGCCAACGTCCTGACTTTC
TRBV29-1	.	.	TRBJ2-3	CSVEGNTDTQYF	TGCAGCGTTGAAGGGAACACAGATACGCAGTATTTT
TRBV6-2/TRBV6-3	few	.	TRBJ2-7	CASSWERRAYEQYF	TGTGCCAGCAGTTGGGAGCGGAGAGCCTACGAGCAGTACTTC
TRBV29-1	few	.	TRBJ2-7	CSVGTESEQYF	TGCAGCGTTGGAACAGAGTCCGAGCAGTACTTC
TRBV29-1	few	TRBD1	TRBJ1-1	CSVERDRGAEAFF	TGCAGCGTTGAGCGGGACAGGGGCGCTGAAGCTTTCTTT
TRBV7-8	few	.	TRBJ2-7	CASGQGGVYEQYF	TGTGCCAGCGGACAGGGAGGGGTCTACGAGCAGTACTTC
TRBV29-1	few	.	TRBJ1-6	CSVAWGADDSPLHF	TGCAGCGTTGCCTGGGGGGCTGACGATTCACCCCTCCACTTT
TRBV5-1	.	TRBD1	TRBJ2-3	CASSPEGQGADTQYF	TGCGCCAGCAGCCCGGAAGGACAGGGGGCAGATACGCAGTATTTT
TRBV2	.	.	TRBJ2-1	CASRVLRVNDEQFF	TGTGCCAGCAGAGTACTCAGGGTAAATGATGAGCAGTTCTTC
TRBV6-5	few	.	TRBJ2-1	CASRRDFYNEQFF	TGTGCCAGCAGACGGGACTTTTACAATGAGCAGTTCTTC
TRBV6-5	.	.	TRBJ1-1	CASSYPGRETEAFF	TGTGCCAGCAGTTACCCGGGGAGGGAGACTGAAGCTTTCTTT
TRBV20-1	once	TRBD2	TRBJ2-1	CSARDSSGTSRYNEQFF	TGCAGTGCTAGAGATAGTTCCGGGACTAGTCGGTACAATGAGCAGTTCTTC
TRBV28	.	.	TRBJ2-1	CASSFRQGNNEQFF	TGTGCCAGCAGTTTTCGGCAGGGGAACAATGAGCAGTTCTTC
TRBV7-2	.	.	TRBJ1-2	CASSPLGDGYTF	TGTGCCAGCAGCCCTCTTGGGGACGGCTACACCTTC
TRBV5-4	.	.	TRBJ2-5	CASSLEASWETQYF	TGTGCCAGCAGCTTGGAAGCTAGTTGGGAGACCCAGTACTTC
TRBV7-9	.	.	TRBJ1-2	CASRETGGYTF	TGTGCCAGCAGGGAGACAGGAGGCTACACCTTC
TRBV6-5	.	.	TRBJ2-5	CASSYVRGQETQYF	TGTGCCAGCAGTTATGTCCGAGGGCAAGAGACCCAGTACTTC